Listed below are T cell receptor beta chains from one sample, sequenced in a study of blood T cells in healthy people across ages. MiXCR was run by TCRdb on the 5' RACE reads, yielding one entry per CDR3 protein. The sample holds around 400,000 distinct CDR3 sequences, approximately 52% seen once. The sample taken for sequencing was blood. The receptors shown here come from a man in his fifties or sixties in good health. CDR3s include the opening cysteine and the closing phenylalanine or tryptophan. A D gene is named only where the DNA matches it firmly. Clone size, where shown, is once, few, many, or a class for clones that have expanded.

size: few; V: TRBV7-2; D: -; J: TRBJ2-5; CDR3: CASSLERIETQYF; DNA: TGTGCCAGCAGCTTAGAACGCATAGAGACCCAGTACTTC
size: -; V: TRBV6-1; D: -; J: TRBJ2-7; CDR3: CASSAKGNEQYF; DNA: TGTGCCAGCAGTGCCAAGGGGAACGAGCAGTACTTC
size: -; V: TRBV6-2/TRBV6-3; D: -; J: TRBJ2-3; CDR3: CASSYRQITDTQYF; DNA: TGTGCCAGCAGTTACCGGCAGATCACAGATACGCAGTATTTT
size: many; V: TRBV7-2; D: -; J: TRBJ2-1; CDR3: CASSPRARDNPANEQFF; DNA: TGTGCCAGCAGCCCGAGAGCTAGGGACAACCCCGCCAATGAGCAGTTCTTC
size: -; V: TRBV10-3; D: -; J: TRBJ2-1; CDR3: CAISPDSTSTNEQFF; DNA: TGTGCCATCAGTCCGGACAGCACGAGCACCAATGAGCAGTTCTTC
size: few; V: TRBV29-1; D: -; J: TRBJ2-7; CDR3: CSVAEGMYEQYF; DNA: TGCAGCGTTGCTGAGGGTATGTACGAGCAGTACTTC
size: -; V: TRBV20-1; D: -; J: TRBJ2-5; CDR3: CSAPTSSQETQYF; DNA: TGCAGTGCTCCCACTTCATCGCAAGAGACCCAGTACTTC
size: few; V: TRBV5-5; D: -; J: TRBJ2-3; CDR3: CASSLARVRTDTQYF; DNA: TGTGCCAGCAGCTTGGCCAGGGTTCGCACAGATACGCAGTATTTT
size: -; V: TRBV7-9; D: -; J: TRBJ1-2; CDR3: CASSRGGACGYTF; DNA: TGTGCCAGCAGCCGAGGGGGGGCTTGTGGCTACACCTTC
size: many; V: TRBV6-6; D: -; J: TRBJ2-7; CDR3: CASSSLASPTKQYF; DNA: TGTGCCAGCAGTTCCCTAGCTTCTCCTACGAAGCAGTACTTC
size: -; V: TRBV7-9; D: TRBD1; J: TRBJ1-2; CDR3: CASSLATPGGGYTF; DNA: TGTGCCAGCAGCTTAGCGACCCCAGGGGGTGGCTACACCTTC
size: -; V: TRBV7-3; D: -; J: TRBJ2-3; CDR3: CASSPRAGKVTDTQYF; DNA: TGTGCCAGCAGCCCCCGGGCGGGGAAAGTTACAGATACGCAGTATTTT
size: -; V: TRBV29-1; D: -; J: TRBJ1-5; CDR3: CSVGVQNQPQHF; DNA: TGCAGCGTTGGGGTACAGAATCAGCCCCAGCATTTT
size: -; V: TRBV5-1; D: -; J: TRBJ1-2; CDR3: CASSLTDPGVEGYTF; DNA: TGCGCCAGCAGCTTGACCGACCCAGGGGTGGAAGGCTACACCTTC
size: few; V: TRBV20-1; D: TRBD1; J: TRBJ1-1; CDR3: CTGQMNTEAFF; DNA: TGCACGGGACAGATGAACACTGAAGCTTTCTTT
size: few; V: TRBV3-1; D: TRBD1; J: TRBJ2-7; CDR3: CASSPRDRAPYEQYF; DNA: TGTGCCAGCAGCCCCCGGGACAGGGCCCCCTACGAGCAGTACTTC
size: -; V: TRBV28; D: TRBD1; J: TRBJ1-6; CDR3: CASRGTGASPLHF; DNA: TGTGCCAGCAGAGGGACAGGGGCTTCACCCCTCCACTTT
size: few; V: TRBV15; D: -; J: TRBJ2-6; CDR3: CATSRDSGGANVLTF; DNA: TGTGCCACCAGCAGAGATTCGGGTGGGGCCAACGTCCTGACTTTC
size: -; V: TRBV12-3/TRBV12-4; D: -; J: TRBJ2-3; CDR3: CASVKTDTQYF; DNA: TGTGCCAGCGTCAAAACAGATACGCAGTATTTT
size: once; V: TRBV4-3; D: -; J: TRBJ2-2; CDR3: CASSQEAGGLFF; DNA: TGCGCCAGCAGCCAAGAAGCAGGCGGACTGTTTTTT
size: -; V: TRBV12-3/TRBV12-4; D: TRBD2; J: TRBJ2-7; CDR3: CASRPGTRGMREQYF; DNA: TGTGCCAGCAGACCCGGGACTAGGGGAATGCGGGAGCAGTACTTC
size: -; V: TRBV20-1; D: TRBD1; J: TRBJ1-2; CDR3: CSAGDPSTGGSGYTF; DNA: TGCAGTGCTGGAGATCCCTCAACAGGGGGCAGTGGCTACACCTTC
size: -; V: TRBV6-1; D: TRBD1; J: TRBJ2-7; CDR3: CASRNTGTGSYEQYF; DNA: TGTGCCAGCCGAAATACCGGGACAGGGTCCTACGAGCAGTACTTC
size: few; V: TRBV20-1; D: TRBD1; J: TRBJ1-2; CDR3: CSAIQTTGGAYYGYTF; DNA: TGCAGTGCTATCCAAACGACAGGGGGCGCATACTATGGCTACACCTTC
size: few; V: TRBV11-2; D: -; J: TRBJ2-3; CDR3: CASSLDRRGDTQYF; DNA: TGTGCCAGCAGCTTAGATCGTAGGGGAGATACGCAGTATTTT
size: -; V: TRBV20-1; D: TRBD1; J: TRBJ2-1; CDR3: CSARDGTDHNEQFF; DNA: TGCAGTGCTAGAGATGGGACAGACCACAATGAGCAGTTCTTC
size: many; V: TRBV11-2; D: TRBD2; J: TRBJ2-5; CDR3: CASSPGLAQETQYF; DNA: TGTGCCAGCAGCCCCGGACTAGCTCAAGAGACCCAGTACTTC
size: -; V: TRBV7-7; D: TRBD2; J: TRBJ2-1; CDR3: CASSPRTSGTVNEQFF; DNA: TGTGCCAGCAGCCCCCGGACTAGCGGAACCGTCAATGAGCAGTTCTTC
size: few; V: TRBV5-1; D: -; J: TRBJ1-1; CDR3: CASRRDPATTEAFF; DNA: TGCGCCAGCAGACGGGATCCGGCGACCACTGAAGCTTTCTTT
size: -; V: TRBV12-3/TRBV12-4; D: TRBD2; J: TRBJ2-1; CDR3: CASSPGGGTYNEQFF; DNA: TGTGCCAGCAGCCCCGGCGGGGGGACCTACAATGAGCAGTTCTTC
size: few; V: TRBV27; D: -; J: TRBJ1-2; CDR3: CASSLSQGGPYGYTF; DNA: TGTGCCAGCAGTTTATCCCAGGGCGGCCCCTATGGCTACACCTTC
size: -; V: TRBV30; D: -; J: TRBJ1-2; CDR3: CAWSADPGRHTGYTF; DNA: TGTGCCTGGAGTGCGGATCCGGGACGACACACTGGCTACACCTTC
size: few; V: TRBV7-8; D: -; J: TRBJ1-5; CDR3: CASSLVLGQPQHF; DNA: TGTGCCAGCAGCTTAGTATTGGGTCAGCCCCAGCATTTT
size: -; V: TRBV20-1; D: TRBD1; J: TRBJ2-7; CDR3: CSARTGGPSYEQYF; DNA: TGCAGTGCTAGAACAGGGGGCCCTTCCTACGAGCAGTACTTC
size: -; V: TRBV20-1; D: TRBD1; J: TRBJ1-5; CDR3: CSARGPQGAKQPQHF; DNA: TGCAGTGCTAGAGGTCCACAGGGGGCGAAGCAGCCCCAGCATTTT
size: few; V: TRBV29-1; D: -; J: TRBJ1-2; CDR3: CSVEALTGIPGYTF; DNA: TGCAGCGTTGAAGCCTTAACAGGTATCCCTGGCTACACCTTC
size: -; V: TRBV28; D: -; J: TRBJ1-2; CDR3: CASSLWGDPNGNGYTF; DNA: TGTGCCAGCAGTTTATGGGGAGACCCTAACGGAAATGGCTACACCTTC
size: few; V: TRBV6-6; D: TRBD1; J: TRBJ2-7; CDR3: CASCPGQAIEQYF; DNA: TGTGCCAGCTGTCCGGGACAGGCGATAGAGCAGTACTTC
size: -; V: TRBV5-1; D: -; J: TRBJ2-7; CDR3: CASSLASGTSSYEQYF; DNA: TGCGCCAGCAGCTTGGCCTCCGGGACCTCGTCTTACGAGCAGTACTTC
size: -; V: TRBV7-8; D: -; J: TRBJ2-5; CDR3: CASSLGLDQETQYF; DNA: TGTGCCAGCAGCTTAGGGCTAGACCAAGAGACCCAGTACTTC
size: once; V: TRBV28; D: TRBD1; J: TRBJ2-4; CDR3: CASSLWIGTGGNIQYF; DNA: TGTGCCAGCAGCCTATGGATTGGGACAGGGGGTAACATTCAGTACTTC
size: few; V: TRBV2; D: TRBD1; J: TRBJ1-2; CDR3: CASSEDRGLSTF; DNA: TGTGCCAGCAGTGAAGACAGGGGGCTTTCCACCTTC
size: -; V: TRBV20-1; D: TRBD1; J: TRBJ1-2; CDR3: CSARRQGLLTGYTF; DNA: TGCAGTGCCAGAAGACAGGGACTTCTTACGGGCTACACCTTC
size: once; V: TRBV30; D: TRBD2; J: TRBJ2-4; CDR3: CACTREDIQYF; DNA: TGTGCCTGCACCCGGGAGGACATTCAGTACTTC
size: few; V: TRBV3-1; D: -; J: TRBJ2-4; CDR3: CASSQTREQYF; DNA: TGTGCCAGCAGCCAGACCCGGGAGCAGTACTTC
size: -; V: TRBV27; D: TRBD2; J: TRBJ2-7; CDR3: CASSLAPPTSGVPYEQYF; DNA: TGTGCCAGCAGTTTAGCCCCCCCGACTAGCGGGGTACCCTACGAGCAGTACTTC
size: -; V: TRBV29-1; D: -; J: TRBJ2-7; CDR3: CSAAHPLSYEQYF; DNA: TGCAGCGCGGCCCATCCGCTCTCCTACGAGCAGTACTTC
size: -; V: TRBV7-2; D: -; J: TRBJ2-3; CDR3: CASSLGPSRASDTQYF; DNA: TGTGCCAGCAGCTTAGGCCCCAGCAGGGCATCAGATACGCAGTATTTT
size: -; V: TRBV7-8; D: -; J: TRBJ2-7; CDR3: CASSLGAGGAGEQYF; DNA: TGTGCCAGCAGCTTAGGGGCAGGGGGGGCGGGCGAGCAGTACTTC
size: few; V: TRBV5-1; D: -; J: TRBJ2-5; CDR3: CASSRGSPQETQYF; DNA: TGCGCCAGCAGTCGGGGCAGCCCTCAAGAGACCCAGTACTTC
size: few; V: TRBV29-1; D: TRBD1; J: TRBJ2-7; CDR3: CSVGGGTGLHEQYF; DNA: TGCAGCGTTGGTGGCGGGACAGGGCTCCACGAGCAGTACTTC
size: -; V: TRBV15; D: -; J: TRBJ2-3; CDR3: CATSRDYGIGTDTQYF; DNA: TGTGCCACCAGCAGAGATTACGGGATTGGGACAGATACGCAGTATTTT
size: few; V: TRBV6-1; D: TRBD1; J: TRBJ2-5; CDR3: CASSKIMNRDRVNQETQYF; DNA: TGTGCCAGCAGTAAAATTATGAACCGGGACAGGGTTAATCAAGAGACCCAGTACTTC